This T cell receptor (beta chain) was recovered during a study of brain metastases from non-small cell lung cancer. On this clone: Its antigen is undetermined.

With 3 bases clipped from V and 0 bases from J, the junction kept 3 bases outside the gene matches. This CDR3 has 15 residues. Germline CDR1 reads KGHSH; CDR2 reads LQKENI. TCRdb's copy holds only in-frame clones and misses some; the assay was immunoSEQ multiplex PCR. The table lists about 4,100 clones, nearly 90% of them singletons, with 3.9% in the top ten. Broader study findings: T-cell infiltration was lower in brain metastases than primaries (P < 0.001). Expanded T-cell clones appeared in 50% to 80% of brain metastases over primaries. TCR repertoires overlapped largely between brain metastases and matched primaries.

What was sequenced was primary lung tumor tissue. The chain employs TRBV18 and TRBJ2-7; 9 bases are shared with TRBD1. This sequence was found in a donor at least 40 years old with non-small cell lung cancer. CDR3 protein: CASSPTGGSSYEQYF. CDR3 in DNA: TGTGCCAGCTCACCGACAGGGGGATCCTCCTACGAGCAGTACTTC.